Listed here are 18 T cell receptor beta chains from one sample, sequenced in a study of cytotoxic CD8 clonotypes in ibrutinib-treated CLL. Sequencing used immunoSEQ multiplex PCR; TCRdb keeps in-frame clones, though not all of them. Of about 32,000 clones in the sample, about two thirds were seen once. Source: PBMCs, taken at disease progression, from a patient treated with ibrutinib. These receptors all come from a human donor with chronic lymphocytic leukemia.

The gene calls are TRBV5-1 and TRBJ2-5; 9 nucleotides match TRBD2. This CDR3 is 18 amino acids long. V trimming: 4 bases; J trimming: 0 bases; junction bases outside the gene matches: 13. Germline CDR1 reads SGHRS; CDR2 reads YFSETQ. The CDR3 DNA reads TGCGCCAGCAGCCCAGGGGGTAGCGGGGGCCTTTACCAAGAGACCCAGTACTTC. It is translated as CASSPGGSGGLYQETQYF.

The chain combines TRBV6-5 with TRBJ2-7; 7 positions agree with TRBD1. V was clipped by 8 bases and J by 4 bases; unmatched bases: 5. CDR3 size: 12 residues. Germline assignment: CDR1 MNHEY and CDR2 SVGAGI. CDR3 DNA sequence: TGTGCCAGCCGAACAGGGGTTTACGAGCAGTACTTC. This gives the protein CASRTGVYEQYF.

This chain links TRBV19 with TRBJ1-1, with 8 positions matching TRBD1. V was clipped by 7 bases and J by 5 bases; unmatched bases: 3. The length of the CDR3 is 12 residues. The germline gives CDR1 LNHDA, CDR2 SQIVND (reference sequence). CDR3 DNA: TGTGCCAGTACCAGGACAGGGACTGAAGCTTTCTTT. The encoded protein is CASTRTGTEAFF.

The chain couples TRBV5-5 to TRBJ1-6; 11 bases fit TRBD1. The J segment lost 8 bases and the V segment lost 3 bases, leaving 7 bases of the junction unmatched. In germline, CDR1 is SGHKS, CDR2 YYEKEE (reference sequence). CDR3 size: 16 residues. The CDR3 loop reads CASSWHPGQGDSPLHF. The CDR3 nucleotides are TGTGCCAGCAGCTGGCACCCGGGACAGGGGGATTCACCCCTCCACTTT.

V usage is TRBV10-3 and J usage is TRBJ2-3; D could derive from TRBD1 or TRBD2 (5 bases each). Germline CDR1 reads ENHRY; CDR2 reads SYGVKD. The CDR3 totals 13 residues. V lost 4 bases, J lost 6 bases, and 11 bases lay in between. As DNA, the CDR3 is TGTGCCATCAGTGGGCCAGGGACGGATACGCAGTATTTT. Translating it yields CAISGPGTDTQYF.

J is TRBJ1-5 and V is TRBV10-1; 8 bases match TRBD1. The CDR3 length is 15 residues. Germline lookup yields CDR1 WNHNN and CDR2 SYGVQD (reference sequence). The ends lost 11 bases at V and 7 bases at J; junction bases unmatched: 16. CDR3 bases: TGCGCCCGAAGGGGAAACAGGGGGGGAAGGCAGCCCCAGCATTTT. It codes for CARRGNRGGRQPQHF.

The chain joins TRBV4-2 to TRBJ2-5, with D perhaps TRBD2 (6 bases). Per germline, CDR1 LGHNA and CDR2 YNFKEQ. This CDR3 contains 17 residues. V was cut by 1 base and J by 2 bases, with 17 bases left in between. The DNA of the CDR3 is TGTGCCAGCAGCCAAGGGACACGGGACTCACAACAAGAGACCCAGTACTTC. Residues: CASSQGTRDSQQETQYF.

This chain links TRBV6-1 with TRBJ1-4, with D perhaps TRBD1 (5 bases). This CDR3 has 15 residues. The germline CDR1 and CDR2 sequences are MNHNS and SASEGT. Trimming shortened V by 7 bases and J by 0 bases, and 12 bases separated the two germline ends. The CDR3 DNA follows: TGTGCCAGCAAACGAGAGGGGACAACTAATGAAAAACTGTTTTTT. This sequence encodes CASKREGTTNEKLFF.

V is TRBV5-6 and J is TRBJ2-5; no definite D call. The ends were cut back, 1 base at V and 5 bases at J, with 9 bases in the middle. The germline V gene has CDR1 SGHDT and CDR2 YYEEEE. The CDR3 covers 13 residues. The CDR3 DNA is TGTGCCAGCAGCTTGCGGCCATCGGAGACCCAGTACTTC. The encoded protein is CASSLRPSETQYF.

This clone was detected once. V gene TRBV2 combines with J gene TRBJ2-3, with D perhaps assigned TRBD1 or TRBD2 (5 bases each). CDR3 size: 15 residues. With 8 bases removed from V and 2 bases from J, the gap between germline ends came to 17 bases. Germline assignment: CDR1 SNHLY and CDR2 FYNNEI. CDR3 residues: CASLGPGLDTDTQYF. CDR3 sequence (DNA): TGTGCCAGCCTGGGACCGGGCCTTGACACAGATACGCAGTATTTT.

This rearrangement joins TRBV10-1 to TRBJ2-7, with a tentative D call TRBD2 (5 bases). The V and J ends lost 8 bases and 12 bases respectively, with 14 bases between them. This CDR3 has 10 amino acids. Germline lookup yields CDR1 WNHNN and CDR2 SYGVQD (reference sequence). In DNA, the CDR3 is TGCGCCAGCCTCTCGAGGGCGCCGTACTTC. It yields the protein CASLSRAPYF.

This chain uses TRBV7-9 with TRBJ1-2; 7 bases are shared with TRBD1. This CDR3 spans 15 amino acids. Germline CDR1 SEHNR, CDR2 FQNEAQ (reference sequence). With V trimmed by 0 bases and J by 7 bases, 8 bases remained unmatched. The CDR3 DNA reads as TGTGCCAGCAGCTTAGCTCTCGGAGGGGGCGTTGGCTACACCTTC. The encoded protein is CASSLALGGGVGYTF.

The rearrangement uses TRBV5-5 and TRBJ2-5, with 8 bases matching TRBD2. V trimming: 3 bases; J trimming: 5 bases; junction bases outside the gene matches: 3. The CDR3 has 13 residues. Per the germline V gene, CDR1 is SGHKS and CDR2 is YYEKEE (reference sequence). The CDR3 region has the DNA TGTGCCAGCAGCTCAGGACTAGCTGAGACCCAGTACTTC. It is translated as CASSSGLAETQYF.

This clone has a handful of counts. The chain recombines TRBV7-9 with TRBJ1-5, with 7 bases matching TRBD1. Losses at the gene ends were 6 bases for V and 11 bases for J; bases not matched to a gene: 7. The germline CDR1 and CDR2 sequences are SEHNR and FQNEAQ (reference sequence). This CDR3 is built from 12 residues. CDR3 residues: CASSSGQRAQHF. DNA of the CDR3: TGTGCCAGCAGTTCGGGACAGCGAGCCCAGCATTTT.

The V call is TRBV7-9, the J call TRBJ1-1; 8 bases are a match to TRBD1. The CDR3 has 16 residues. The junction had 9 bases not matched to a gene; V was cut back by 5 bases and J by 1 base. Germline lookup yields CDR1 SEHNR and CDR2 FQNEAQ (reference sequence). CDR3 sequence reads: CASSPGTGRGNTEAFF. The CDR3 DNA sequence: TGTGCCAGCAGCCCCGGGACAGGCCGCGGGAACACTGAAGCTTTCTTT. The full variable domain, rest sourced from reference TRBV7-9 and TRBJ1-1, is DTGVSQNPRHKITKRGQNVTFRCDPISEHNRLYWYRQTLGQGPEFLTYFQNEAQLEKSRLLSDRFSAERPKGSFSTLEIQRTEQGDSAMYLCASSPGTGRGNTEAFFGQGTRLTVV.

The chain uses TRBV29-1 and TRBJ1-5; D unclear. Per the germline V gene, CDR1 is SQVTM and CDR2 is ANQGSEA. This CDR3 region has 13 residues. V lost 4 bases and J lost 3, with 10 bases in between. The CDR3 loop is CSVASAYNQPQHF. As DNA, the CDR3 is TGCAGCGTTGCTTCGGCCTACAATCAGCCCCAGCATTTT.

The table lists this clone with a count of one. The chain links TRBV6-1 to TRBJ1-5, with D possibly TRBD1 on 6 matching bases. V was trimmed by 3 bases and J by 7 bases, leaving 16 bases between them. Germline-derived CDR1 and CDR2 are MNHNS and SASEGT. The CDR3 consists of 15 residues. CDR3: CASSDATGKGQPQHF. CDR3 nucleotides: TGTGCCAGCAGTGACGCTACAGGGAAGGGGCAGCCCCAGCATTTT.

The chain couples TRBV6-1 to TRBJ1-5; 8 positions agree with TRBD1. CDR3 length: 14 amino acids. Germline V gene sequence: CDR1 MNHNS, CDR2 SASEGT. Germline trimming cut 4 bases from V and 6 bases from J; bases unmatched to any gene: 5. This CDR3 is CASSATQGVQPQHF. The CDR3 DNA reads TGTGCCAGCAGTGCCACACAGGGGGTTCAGCCCCAGCATTTT.